The TCR beta chain described here comes from a study of blood T cell repertoires in COVID-19. Overall study: Material from acute and convalescent COVID-19 was sourced from the United States, Italy and Spain. PBMCs, B-cell-depleted T cells, or T cells were the source of the cDNA or gDNA that made up the material.

Authors' data handling: From reference gene primer amplification, estimates of nucleated cell counts were derived. Measured with immunoSEQ multiplex PCR; TCRdb has only the in-frame clones, and not every one. The V and J calls and the clone size are those of that table, but D and trimming were determined from the DNA. The table lists about 440,000 clones, about 87% of them singletons, with roughly an eighth in the top ten. Input material: peripheral blood. The sequence was collected from a woman aged 50 to 65 with COVID-19, enrolled during active disease.

The CDR3 DNA follows: TGTGCCAGCAGTGAACTGGGCAGGGGGAGATCACCCCTCCACTTT. This translates into CASSELGRGRSPLHF. V gene TRBV6-1 combines with J gene TRBJ1-6; 7 nucleotides match TRBD1. Germline loops: CDR1 MNHNS, CDR2 SASEGT. The CDR3 totals 15 residues. J lost 10 bases, V lost 2 bases, and 8 bases had no gene match.